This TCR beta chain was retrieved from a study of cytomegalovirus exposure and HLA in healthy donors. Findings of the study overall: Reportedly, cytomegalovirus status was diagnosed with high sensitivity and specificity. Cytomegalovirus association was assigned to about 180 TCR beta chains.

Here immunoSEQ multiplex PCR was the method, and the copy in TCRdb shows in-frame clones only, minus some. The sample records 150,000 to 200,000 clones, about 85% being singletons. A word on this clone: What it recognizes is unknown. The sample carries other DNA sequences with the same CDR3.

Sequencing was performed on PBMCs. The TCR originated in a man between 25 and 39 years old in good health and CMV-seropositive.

The CDR3 region is CASRTGSNQPQHF. CDR3 in DNA: TGTGCCAGCAGGACGGGTAGCAATCAGCCCCAGCATTTT. The V and J genes are TRBV6-5 and TRBJ1-5, with D unresolved. The CDR3 covers 13 residues. Trimming cost V 6 bases and J 0 bases, with 6 bases left between them. CDR1 is MNHEY and CDR2 is SVGAGI in the germline V gene.